Described below is a single T cell receptor (beta chain) sequence and its context. The data were obtained in a study of blood T cell repertoires in COVID-19. In the study overall: Acute and convalescent COVID-19 samples came from the United States, Italy and Spain.

Germline V CDR1 and CDR2: MNHEY, SVGAGI. The CDR3 extends over 15 amino acids. V shed 7 bases and J 5 bases; nucleotides not matched to a gene: 12. As handled by the study authors: Reference gene primer amplification gave estimated nucleated cell counts. Libraries were prepared by immunoSEQ multiplex PCR; TCRdb keeps only in-frame clonotypes and omits some of them. V and J calls and clone size are copied from that table; D and trimming were computed from the DNA. This sample carries more than 150,000 clones, around 87% of them seen once, and the ten largest clones take over 0.85%. The sequenced sample consisted of peripheral blood. The clonotype comes from a young man with acute or convalescent COVID-19. The rearrangement links TRBV6-5 to TRBJ2-5; the match to TRBD1 covers 8 bases. The DNA of the CDR3 is TGTGCCAGCAAGAAGCAGGCAGGGGGCGGGGAGACCCAGTACTTC. Translated: CASKKQAGGGETQYF.